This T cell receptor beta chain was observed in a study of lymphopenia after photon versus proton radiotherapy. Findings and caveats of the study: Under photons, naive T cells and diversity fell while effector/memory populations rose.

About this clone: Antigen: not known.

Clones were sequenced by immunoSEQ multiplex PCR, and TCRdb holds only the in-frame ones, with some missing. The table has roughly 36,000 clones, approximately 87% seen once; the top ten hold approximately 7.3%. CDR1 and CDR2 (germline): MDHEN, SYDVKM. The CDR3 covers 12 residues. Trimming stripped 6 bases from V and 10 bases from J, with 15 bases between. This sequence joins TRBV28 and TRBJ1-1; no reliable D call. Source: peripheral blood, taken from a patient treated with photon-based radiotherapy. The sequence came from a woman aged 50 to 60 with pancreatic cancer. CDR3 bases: TGTGCCAGCAGCACAAGTATTGTAAGAGCTTTCTTT. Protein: CASSTSIVRAFF.